A single sample gave rise to the 27 T cell receptor beta chains below, sequenced in a study of T cell clonotyping in hematopoietic cell transplantation. Using immunoSEQ multiplex PCR, the repertoire was profiled, and TCRdb retains in-frame clones only, with some absent. The sample holds 10,000 to 15,000 clones; about 88% are singletons and the top ten take around 3.9%. The sequencing input was peripheral blood mononuclear cells. These receptors were obtained from a human donor who either received an allogeneic hematopoietic cell transplant for a myeloid malignancy or was a related donor (not recorded which). Some clones in this sample may be carry-over from other donors' samples.

V gene TRBV19 combines with J gene TRBJ1-2; D is undetermined. CDR3 length: 15 residues. Germline lookup yields CDR1 LNHDA and CDR2 SQIVND (reference sequence). The ends were cut back, 2 bases at V and 4 bases at J, with 14 bases in the middle. CDR3 protein: CASSIKGGPTYGYTF. The CDR3 DNA follows: TGTGCCAGTAGTATAAAGGGAGGACCGACCTATGGCTACACCTTC.

The chain carries TRBV6-4 and TRBJ1-5, with D unclear. Trimming cost V 6 bases and J 3 bases, with 9 bases left between them. CDR1 is MRHNA and CDR2 is SNTAGT in the germline V gene. The CDR3 runs to 13 residues. The CDR3 reads CASSPGHNQPQHF. CDR3 sequence (DNA): TGTGCCAGCAGCCCGGGTCACAATCAGCCCCAGCATTTT.

J is TRBJ1-1 and V is TRBV9; D ambiguous. This CDR3 is built from 14 residues. Between the trimmed V and J ends, which lost 4 bases and 6 bases, there was a span of 16 bases. CDR1 SGDLS and CDR2 YYNGEE come from the germline V gene. This chain's CDR3 is CASSSRSGQAEAFF. The CDR3 nucleotides are TGTGCCAGCAGCTCCCGGTCAGGCCAAGCTGAAGCTTTCTTT.

The CDR3 region has the DNA TGTGCCAGCAGTCCCTATGCGAACACTGAAGCTTTCTTT. Translating gives CASSPYANTEAFF. The J gene is TRBJ1-1, the V gene TRBV6-5; no clear D gene. V lost 5 bases and J lost 1, with 8 bases in between. Germline CDR1 and CDR2: MNHEY and SVGAGI. The CDR3 length is 13 residues.

The chain couples TRBV2 to TRBJ1-5; D gene ambiguous. V lost 0 bases and J 1 base, leaving 13 bases between the germline ends. Germline V gene sequence: CDR1 SNHLY, CDR2 FYNNEI. The CDR3 contains 17 residues. DNA for the CDR3: TGTGCCAGCAGTGAAGCGAGAGGGAGATCGAGCAATCAGCCCCAGCATTTT. This gives the protein CASSEARGRSSNQPQHF. The complete variable domain, with remaining parts taken from reference TRBV2 and TRBJ1-5, reads EPEVTQTPSHQVTQMGQEVILRCVPISNHLYFYWYRQILGQKVEFLVSFYNNEISEKSEIFDDQFSVERPDGSNFTLKIRSTKLEDSAMYFCASSEARGRSSNQPQHFGDGTRLSIL.

The rearrangement uses TRBV6-6 and TRBJ2-7; 10 nucleotides agree with TRBD1. The CDR3 is made up of 13 amino acids. Trimming cost V 6 bases and J 6 bases; bases outside gene matches: 5. Germline loops: CDR1 MNHNY, CDR2 SVGAGI (reference sequence). CDR3 protein: CASRRDRGGEQYF. The CDR3 nucleotides are TGTGCCAGCAGACGGGACAGGGGAGGCGAGCAGTACTTC.

The chain employs TRBV6-1 and TRBJ1-5; 9 positions agree with TRBD1. There are 13 residues in the CDR3. V was pared by 11 bases and J by 5 bases, with 7 bases of the junction left unmatched. Germline V lookup: CDR1 MNHNS, CDR2 SASEGT. CDR3 DNA sequence: TGTGCCGGTTCCGGGACAGGGCATCAGCCCCAGCATTTT. Its protein is CAGSGTGHQPQHF.

The rearrangement joins TRBV27 to TRBJ2-7; D gene unclear. This CDR3 region has 13 residues. Trimming removed 2 bases at V and 2 bases at J, with 7 bases between. Germline loops: CDR1 MNHEY, CDR2 SMNVEV (reference sequence). CDR3 in DNA: TGTGCCAGCAGTTTAATTGGCCCCTACGAGCAGTACTTC. It specifies CASSLIGPYEQYF.

V and J are TRBV9 and TRBJ2-1; no clear D. The germline CDR1 and CDR2 sequences are SGDLS and YYNGEE. The CDR3 spans 12 residues. V dropped 3 bases and J dropped 4 bases, with 5 bases sitting between them. CDR3: CASSERYNEQFF. CDR3 in DNA: TGTGCCAGCAGCGAAAGGTACAATGAGCAGTTCTTC.

The chain uses TRBV6-4 and TRBJ2-1; tentative D call: TRBD1 (6 bases). CDR1 and CDR2 from the germline V gene are MRHNA and SNTAGT. Trimming took 1 base from V and 12 from J, leaving 13 bases between them. This CDR3 contains 13 residues. The CDR3 coding sequence is TGTGCCAGCAGTGACTTGGGGGCCGGCCGGCAGTTCTTC. The encoded protein is CASSDLGAGRQFF.

V gene TRBV11-2 combines with J gene TRBJ2-7; no clear D gene. The germline CDR1 and CDR2 sequences are SGHAT and FQNNGV. V was cut by 5 bases and J by 5 bases, with 16 bases left in between. This CDR3 is built from 14 residues. The CDR3 bases are TGTGCCAGCAGCCCCCAGTACGGGTCCCACGAGCAGTACTTC. Translating it yields CASSPQYGSHEQYF.

This chain links TRBV7-2 with TRBJ2-1, with TRBD1 matching over 9 bases. The CDR3 is 15 residues long. After removal of 5 bases from V and 1 base from J, the junction contained 3 bases not matched to a gene. Germline CDR1 reads SGHTA; CDR2 reads FQGNSA. The CDR3 here is CASSTDRGSYNEQFF. CDR3 sequence (DNA): TGTGCCAGCAGCACCGACAGGGGGTCCTACAATGAGCAGTTCTTC.

The chain joins TRBV20-1 to TRBJ2-7; no clear D. The V gene's germline CDR1 is DFQATT and CDR2 SNEGSKA (reference sequence). The CDR3 contains 11 residues. V lost 5 bases and J 9 bases, leaving 14 bases between the germline ends. The CDR3 here is CSARRLDRQYF. Written as DNA, the CDR3 is TGCAGTGCTCGAAGGTTGGATCGGCAGTACTTC.

The chain employs TRBV18 and TRBJ2-5, with D maybe TRBD2 (5 bases). The germline gives CDR1 KGHSH, CDR2 LQKENI. This CDR3 has 11 residues. Trimming removed 6 bases from V and 4 bases from J, with 6 bases in between. The CDR3 reads CASSEAETQYF. CDR3 DNA: TGTGCCAGCTCGGAGGCAGAGACCCAGTACTTC.

J is TRBJ2-5 and V is TRBV6-5, with a tentative D call TRBD1 (5 bases). CDR1 and CDR2 from the germline V gene are MNHEY and SVGAGI. This CDR3 is built from 11 residues. Trimming pared 2 bases from V and 10 bases from J, leaving 8 bases between. CDR3 amino acids: CASSYQGSQYF. The CDR3 DNA reads TGTGCCAGCAGTTACCAGGGTAGCCAGTACTTC.

CDR3 protein: CSVEGTSGVVYNEQFF. CDR3 in DNA: TGCAGCGTGGAGGGGACTAGCGGTGTGGTCTACAATGAGCAGTTCTTC. This chain joins TRBV29-1 and TRBJ2-1; TRBD2 matches at 11 bases. After removal of 6 bases from V and 3 bases from J, the junction contained 10 bases not matched to a gene. The CDR3 extends over 16 amino acids. Germline V gene data show CDR1 as SQVTM and CDR2 as ANQGSEA.

This clone was seen just once. The chain couples TRBV6-4 to TRBJ1-2; no firm D call. V gave up 5 bases and J gave up 0 bases, with 7 bases separating them. Per germline, CDR1 MRHNA and CDR2 SNTAGT. The CDR3 totals 13 residues. The CDR3 DNA sequence: TGTGCCAGCAGTTCCGGGACTAACTATGGCTACACCTTC. It encodes CASSSGTNYGYTF.

V gene TRBV25-1 combines with J gene TRBJ2-2; D is ambiguous. V lost 6 bases, J lost 0 bases, and 8 bases lay in between. Per germline, CDR1 MGHDK and CDR2 SYGVNS. This CDR3 region has 14 residues. The DNA of the CDR3 is TGTGCCAGCAGCCTACTCTCGAACACCGGGGAGCTGTTTTTT. The encoded protein is CASSLLSNTGELFF.

The chain links TRBV19 to TRBJ1-4; D remains unclear. CDR1 LNHDA and CDR2 SQIVND come from the germline V gene (reference sequence). V dropped 5 bases and J dropped 0 bases, with 10 bases sitting between them. This CDR3 is built from 15 residues. This CDR3 is CASSPRIATNEKLFF. The CDR3 bases are TGTGCCAGTAGTCCCAGGATTGCAACTAATGAAAAACTGTTTTTT.

The chain combines TRBV9 with TRBJ1-2, with a tentative D call TRBD1 (5 bases). V was pared by 3 bases and J by 4 bases, with 13 bases between. This CDR3 region has 14 residues. Germline CDR1 reads SGDLS; CDR2 reads YYNGEE. CDR3 coding DNA: TGTGCCAGCAGCGCAAAAGGGGACGGCTATGGCTACACCTTC. Its translation is CASSAKGDGYGYTF. The full variable domain, rest sourced from reference TRBV9 and TRBJ1-2, is DSGVTQTPKHLITATGQRVTLRCSPRSGDLSVYWYQQSLDQGLQFLIQYYNGEERAKGNILERFSAQQFPDLHSELNLSSLELGDSALYFCASSAKGDGYGYTFGSGTRLTVV.

V usage is TRBV5-1 and J usage is TRBJ1-1, with D maybe TRBD1 (5 bases). The CDR3 totals 15 residues. V was cut by 6 bases and J by 7 bases, with 22 bases left in between. CDR1 and CDR2 from the germline V gene are SGHRS and YFSETQ. CDR3 in amino acids: CASMPVSVVDSEAFF. In DNA form, the CDR3 reads TGCGCCAGCATGCCCGTCTCTGTTGTCGACAGTGAAGCTTTCTTT.

The chain has TRBV7-8 and TRBJ1-2, with D tentatively TRBD1 (5 bases). The germline V gene has CDR1 SGHVS and CDR2 FQNEAQ. The CDR3 consists of 14 residues. V was clipped by 1 base and J by 3 bases, with 9 bases between them. CDR3 residues: CASSLGVGDYGYTF. CDR3 nucleotides: TGTGCCAGCAGCTTAGGGGTAGGGGACTATGGCTACACCTTC. Full variable domain (missing parts from reference TRBV7-8 and TRBJ1-2): GAGVSQSPRYKVAKRGQDVALRCDPISGHVSLFWYQQALGQGPEFLTYFQNEAQLDKSGLPSDRFFAERPEGSVSTLKIQRTQQEDSAVYLCASSLGVGDYGYTFGSGTRLTVV.

This CDR3 is CASSQGEGAPSYNEQFF. CDR3 in DNA: TGCGCCAGCAGCCAAGGGGAGGGGGCGCCTTCCTACAATGAGCAGTTCTTC. This sequence joins TRBV4-1 and TRBJ2-1, with D possibly being TRBD1 or TRBD2 (7 bases each). Trimming removed 1 base at V and 1 base at J, with 14 bases between. Germline V gives CDR1 MGHRA, CDR2 YSYEKL. This CDR3 comprises 17 residues.

V is TRBV9 and J is TRBJ2-2; D is possibly TRBD1 (5 bases). V was trimmed by 3 bases and J by 3 bases, leaving 12 bases between them. CDR3 length equals 15 residues. Germline V lookup: CDR1 SGDLS, CDR2 YYNGEE. CDR3 sequence: CASSAALRDTGELFF. The CDR3 DNA reads as TGTGCCAGCAGCGCCGCCCTCAGGGACACCGGGGAGCTGTTTTTT.

This chain uses TRBV7-8 with TRBJ2-2; 8 bases are shared with TRBD1. CDR3 length: 22 amino acids. V shed 0 bases, J shed 0 bases, and the junction held 18 bases outside the gene matches. Per the germline V gene, CDR1 is SGHVS and CDR2 is FQNEAQ. The CDR3 region has the DNA TGTGCCAGCAGCTTAGCTCGACAGGGGAAGCCCGGGCTACTTTCGAACACCGGGGAGCTGTTTTTT. Encoded protein: CASSLARQGKPGLLSNTGELFF.

The chain joins TRBV11-2 to TRBJ1-4, with a tentative D call TRBD1 (5 bases). CDR3 length: 14 residues. Trimming pared 0 bases from V and 8 bases from J, leaving 10 bases between. Germline assignment: CDR1 SGHAT and CDR2 FQNNGV. CDR3 protein: CASSLERTPEKLFF. The CDR3 nucleotides read TGTGCCAGCAGCTTAGAAAGGACACCCGAAAAACTGTTTTTT.

The rearrangement links TRBV27 to TRBJ1-1, with unresolved D. Germline V CDR1 and CDR2: MNHEY, SMNVEV (reference sequence). The CDR3 sequence is 16 residues long. V gave up 8 bases and J gave up 1 base, with 20 bases separating them. CDR3 protein: CASSLRTPEANTEAFF. The CDR3 DNA is TGTGCCAGCTCATTACGGACCCCGGAGGCGAACACTGAAGCTTTCTTT.